The rows below give T cell receptor beta chains drawn from one sample of a study of regulatory T cells in long-lasting Graves disease. A single record per CDR3 protein comes from TCRdb applying MiXCR to the multiplex PCR reads. Of more than 350,000 distinct CDR3 sequences in the sample, more than 13% were seen once. These same records also appear under a second study, on T cells in Graves' hyperthyroidism and ophthalmopathy.

The specimen was peripheral blood mononuclear cells (PBMCs), collected at new diagnosis, from a patient treated with antithyroid drugs. The receptors come from a woman under 40 with Graves disease. Each CDR3 is given with its conserved first and last residue. Each record gives: V gene, D gene, clone size, J gene, CDR3 protein, CDR3 DNA. A D gene is named only where the DNA matches it firmly. Size tells how often a clone was seen (once, few, many) or the class of an expanded clone, and some rows leave it out.

>TRBV29-1|.|few|TRBJ1-2
CSASPSSNYGYTF
TGCAGCGCCTCACCGTCCTCTAACTATGGCTACACCTTC
>TRBV20-1|.|many|TRBJ2-7
CSAGSGTTYEQYF
TGCAGTGCTGGATCCGGGACCACCTACGAGCAGTACTTC
>TRBV2|.|many|TRBJ1-1
CASSGTAGVGTEAFF
TGTGCCAGCAGTGGAACAGCAGGGGTTGGCACTGAAGCTTTCTTT
>TRBV5-1|.|few|TRBJ1-1
CASSPAGAPEAFF
TGCGCCAGCAGCCCCGCAGGGGCGCCTGAAGCTTTCTTT
>TRBV12-3/TRBV12-4|.|many|TRBJ1-2
CASSPSGYIYGYTF
TGTGCCAGCAGTCCTAGTGGCTACATCTATGGCTACACCTTC
>TRBV7-9|.|many|TRBJ1-1
CASSFVVNTEAFF
TGTGCCAGCAGCTTTGTCGTGAACACTGAAGCTTTCTTT
>TRBV11-2|.|few|TRBJ2-2
CASSLRAGHSGELFF
TGTGCCAGCAGCTTAAGGGCAGGGCATTCCGGGGAGCTGTTTTTT
>TRBV3-1|.|few|TRBJ2-2
CASSQGSNGISTGELFF
TGTGCCAGCAGCCAAGGTAGTAACGGGATCAGCACCGGGGAGCTGTTTTTT
>TRBV16|.|.|TRBJ1-1
CASSQSPAELPAFF
TGTGCCAGCAGCCAATCGCCGGCAGAGCTTCCAGCTTTCTTT
>TRBV7-3|.|.|TRBJ2-1
CASSLKRESNEQFF
TGTGCCAGCAGCTTAAAACGGGAGAGCAATGAGCAGTTCTTC
>TRBV24-1|.|.|TRBJ1-5
CATSDFRSNQPQHF
TGTGCCACCAGTGATTTCCGGAGCAATCAGCCCCAGCATTTT